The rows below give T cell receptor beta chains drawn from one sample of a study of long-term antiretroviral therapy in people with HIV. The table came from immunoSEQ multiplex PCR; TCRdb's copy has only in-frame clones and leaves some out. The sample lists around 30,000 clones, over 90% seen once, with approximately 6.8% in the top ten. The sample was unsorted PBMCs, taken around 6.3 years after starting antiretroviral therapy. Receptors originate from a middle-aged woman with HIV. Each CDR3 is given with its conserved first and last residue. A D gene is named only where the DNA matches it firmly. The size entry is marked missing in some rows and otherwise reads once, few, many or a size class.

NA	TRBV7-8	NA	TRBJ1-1	TGTGCCAGCAGCCCCTACACTGGGGACGAAGGGGGAGCTTTCTTT	CASSPYTGDEGGAFF
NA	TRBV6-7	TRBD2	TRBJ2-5	TGTGCCAGCAGTCCCCTAGCGGGGAAGTACCAAGAGACCCAGTACTTC	CASSPLAGKYQETQYF
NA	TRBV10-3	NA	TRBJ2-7	TGTGCCATCAGCATGGGACAAGCCTCCTACGAGCAGTACTTC	CAISMGQASYEQYF
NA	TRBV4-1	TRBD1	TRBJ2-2	TGCGCCAGCAGGGCGGGACAGGACTACGGGGAGCTGTTTTTT	CASRAGQDYGELFF
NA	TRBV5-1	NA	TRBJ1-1	TGCGCCAGCAGCTTAGCAGGAGGAATGAACACTGAAGCTTTCTTT	CASSLAGGMNTEAFF
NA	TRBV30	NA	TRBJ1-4	TGTGCCTGGAGTGGCCAGGCGGTGCGAGAAAAACTGTTTTTT	CAWSGQAVREKLFF
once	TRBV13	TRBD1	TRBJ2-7	TGTGCCAGCAGCATAACCGGGACAGTAATATCCTACGAGCAGTACTTC	CASSITGTVISYEQYF
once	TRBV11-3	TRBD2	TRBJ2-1	TGTGCCAGCAGCTTTTCGGGGGGTAACAATGAGCAGTTCTTC	CASSFSGGNNEQFF
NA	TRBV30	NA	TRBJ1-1	TGTGCCTGGAGTGTAGGGGGTGAAGCTTTCTTT	CAWSVGGEAFF
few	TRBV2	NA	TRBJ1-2	TGTGCCAGCAGTGAAGCGCCGGAGGACTTGGGCTACACCTTC	CASSEAPEDLGYTF
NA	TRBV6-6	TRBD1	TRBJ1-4	TGTGCCAGCAGCGCTACAGGGGGCCCCAATGAAAAACTGTTTTTT	CASSATGGPNEKLFF
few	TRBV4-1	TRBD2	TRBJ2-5	TGCGCCAGCAGCACGTTAGCGGGGGCCGGGCAAGAGACCCAGTACTTC	CASSTLAGAGQETQYF
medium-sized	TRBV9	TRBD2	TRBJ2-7	TGTGCCAGCAGCCCGACTAGCGGAAACTACGAGCAGTACTTC	CASSPTSGNYEQYF
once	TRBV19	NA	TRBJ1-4	TGTGCCAGTAGTGGAGCATGGGGGGCCCCTAATGAAAAACTGTTTTTT	CASSGAWGAPNEKLFF
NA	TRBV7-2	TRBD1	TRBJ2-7	TGTGCCAGCAGCTTCCTTGGACAGGGGGCCTCCTACGAGCAGTACTTC	CASSFLGQGASYEQYF
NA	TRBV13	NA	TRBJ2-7	TGTGCCAGCAGCACGTTCGAACAGAACTACGAGCAGTACTTC	CASSTFEQNYEQYF